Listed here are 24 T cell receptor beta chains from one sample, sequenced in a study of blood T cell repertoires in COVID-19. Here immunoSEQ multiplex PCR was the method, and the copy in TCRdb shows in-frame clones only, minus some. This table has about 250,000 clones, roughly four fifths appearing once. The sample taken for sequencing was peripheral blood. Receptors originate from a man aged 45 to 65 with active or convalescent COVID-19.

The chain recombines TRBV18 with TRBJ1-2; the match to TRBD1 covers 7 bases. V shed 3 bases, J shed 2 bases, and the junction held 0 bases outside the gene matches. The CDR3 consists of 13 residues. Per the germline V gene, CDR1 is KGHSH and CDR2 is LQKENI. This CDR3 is CASSPGQNYGYTF. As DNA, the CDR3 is TGTGCCAGCTCACCGGGACAGAACTATGGCTACACCTTC.

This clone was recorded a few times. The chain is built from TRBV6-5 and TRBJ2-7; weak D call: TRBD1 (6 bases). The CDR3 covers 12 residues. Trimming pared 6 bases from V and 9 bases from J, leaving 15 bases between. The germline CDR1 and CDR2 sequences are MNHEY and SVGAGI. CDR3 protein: CASSPTGQRQYF. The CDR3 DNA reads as TGTGCCAGCAGCCCCACCGGACAGCGGCAGTACTTC.

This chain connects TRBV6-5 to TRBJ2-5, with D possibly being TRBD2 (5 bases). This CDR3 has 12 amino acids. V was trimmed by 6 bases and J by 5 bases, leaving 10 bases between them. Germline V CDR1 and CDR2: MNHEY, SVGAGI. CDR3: CASSPGSETQYF. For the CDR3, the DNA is TGTGCCAGCAGCCCGGGGTCGGAGACCCAGTACTTC.

The CDR3 DNA follows: TGTGCCAGCAGTTACTCGTGGGAGTACGAGCAGTACTTC. It yields the protein CASSYSWEYEQYF. V gene TRBV6-2 or TRBV6-3 combines with J gene TRBJ2-7, with a weak D call TRBD2 (5 bases). Trimming took off 0 bases at V and 4 bases at J, with 7 bases between the two ends. CDR1 is MNHEY and CDR2 is SVGEGT in the germline V gene. This CDR3 region has 13 residues.

This CDR3 is CASSGEDSYEQYF. For the CDR3, the DNA is TGTGCCAGCAGTGGGGAGGATTCCTACGAGCAGTACTTC. V gene TRBV7-9 combines with J gene TRBJ2-7, with D possibly TRBD2 on 6 matching bases. Germline V CDR1 and CDR2: SEHNR, FQNEAQ (reference sequence). CDR3 length equals 13 residues. The germline V and J ends were trimmed by 6 bases and 1 base, with 10 bases remaining between them.

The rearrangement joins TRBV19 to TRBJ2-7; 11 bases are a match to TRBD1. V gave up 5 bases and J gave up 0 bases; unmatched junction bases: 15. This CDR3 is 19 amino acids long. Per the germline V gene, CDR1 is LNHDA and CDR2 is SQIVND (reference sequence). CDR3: CASSAPGTGGKWTSYEQYF. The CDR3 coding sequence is TGTGCCAGTAGTGCGCCCGGGACAGGGGGTAAGTGGACCTCCTACGAGCAGTACTTC.

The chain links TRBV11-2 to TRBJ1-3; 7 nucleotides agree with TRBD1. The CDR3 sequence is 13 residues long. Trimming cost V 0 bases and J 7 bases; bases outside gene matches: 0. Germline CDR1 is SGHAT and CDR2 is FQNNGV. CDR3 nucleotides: TGTGCCAGCAGCTTAGACAGGGGGAACACCATATATTTT. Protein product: CASSLDRGNTIYF.

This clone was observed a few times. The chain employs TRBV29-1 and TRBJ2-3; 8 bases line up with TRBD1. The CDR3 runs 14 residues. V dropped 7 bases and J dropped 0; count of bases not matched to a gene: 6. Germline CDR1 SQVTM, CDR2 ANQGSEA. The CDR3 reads CSGRTGTSTDTQYF. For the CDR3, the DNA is TGCAGCGGACGGACAGGGACTAGCACAGATACGCAGTATTTT.

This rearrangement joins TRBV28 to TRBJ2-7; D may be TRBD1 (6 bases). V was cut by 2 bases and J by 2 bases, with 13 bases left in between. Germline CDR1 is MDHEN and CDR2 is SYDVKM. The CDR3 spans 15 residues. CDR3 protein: CASSLGTSLPYEQYF. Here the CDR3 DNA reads TGTGCCAGCAGTTTAGGGACAAGCCTCCCCTACGAGCAGTACTTC.

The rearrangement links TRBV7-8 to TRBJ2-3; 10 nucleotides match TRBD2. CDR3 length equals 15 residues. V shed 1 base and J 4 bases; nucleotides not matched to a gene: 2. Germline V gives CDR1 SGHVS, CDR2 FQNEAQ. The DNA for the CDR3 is TGTGCCAGCAGCTTAGGTGGGACTAGCGCAGATACGCAGTATTTT. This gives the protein CASSLGGTSADTQYF.

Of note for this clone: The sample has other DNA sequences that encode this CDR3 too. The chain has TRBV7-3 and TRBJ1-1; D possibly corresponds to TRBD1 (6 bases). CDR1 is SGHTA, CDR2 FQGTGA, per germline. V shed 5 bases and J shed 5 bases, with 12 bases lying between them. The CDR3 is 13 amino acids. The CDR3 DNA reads TGTGCCAGCAGCCTCGGGCAGGGGACTGAAGCTTTCTTT. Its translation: CASSLGQGTEAFF.

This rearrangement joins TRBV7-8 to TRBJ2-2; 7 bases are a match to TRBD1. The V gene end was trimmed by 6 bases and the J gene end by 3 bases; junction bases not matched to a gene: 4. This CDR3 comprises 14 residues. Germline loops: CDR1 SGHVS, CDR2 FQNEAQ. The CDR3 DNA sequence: TGTGCCAGCAGAAGACAGGGTTACACCGGGGAGCTGTTTTTT. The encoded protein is CASRRQGYTGELFF. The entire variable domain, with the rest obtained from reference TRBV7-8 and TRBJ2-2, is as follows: GAGVSQSPRYKVAKRGQDVALRCDPISGHVSLFWYQQALGQGPEFLTYFQNEAQLDKSGLPSDRFFAERPEGSVSTLKIQRTQQEDSAVYLCASRRQGYTGELFFGEGSRLTVL.

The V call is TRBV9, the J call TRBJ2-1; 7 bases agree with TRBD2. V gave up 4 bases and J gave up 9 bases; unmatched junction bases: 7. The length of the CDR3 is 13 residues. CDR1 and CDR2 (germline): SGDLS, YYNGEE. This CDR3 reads CASSSGGVGEQFF. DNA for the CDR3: TGTGCCAGCAGCTCTGGGGGGGTAGGTGAGCAGTTCTTC.

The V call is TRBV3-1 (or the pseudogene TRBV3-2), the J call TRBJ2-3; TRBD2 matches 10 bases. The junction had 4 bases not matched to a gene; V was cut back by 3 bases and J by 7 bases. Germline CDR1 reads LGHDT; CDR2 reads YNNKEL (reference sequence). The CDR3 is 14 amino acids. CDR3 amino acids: CASSHASGGNTQYF. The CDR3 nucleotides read TGTGCCAGCAGCCACGCTAGCGGGGGAAATACGCAGTATTTT.

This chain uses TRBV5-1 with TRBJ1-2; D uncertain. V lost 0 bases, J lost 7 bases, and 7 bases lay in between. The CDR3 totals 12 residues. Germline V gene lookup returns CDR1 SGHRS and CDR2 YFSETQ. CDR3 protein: CASSLGSIGYTF. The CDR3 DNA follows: TGCGCCAGCAGCTTGGGATCTATTGGCTACACCTTC.

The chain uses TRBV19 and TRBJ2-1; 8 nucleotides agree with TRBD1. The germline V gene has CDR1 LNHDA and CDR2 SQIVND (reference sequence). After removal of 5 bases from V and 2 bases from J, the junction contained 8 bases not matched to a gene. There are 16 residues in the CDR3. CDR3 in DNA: TGTGCCAGTAGTGTCGGCGCAGGGGGCGCCTACAATGAGCAGTTCTTC. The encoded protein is CASSVGAGGAYNEQFF.

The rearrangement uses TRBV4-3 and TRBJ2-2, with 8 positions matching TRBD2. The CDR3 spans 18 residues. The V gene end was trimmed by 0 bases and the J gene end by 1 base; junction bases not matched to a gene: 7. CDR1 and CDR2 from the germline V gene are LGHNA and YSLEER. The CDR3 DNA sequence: TGCGCCAGCAGCCAAGATGTCCGGAGCGGGGGGAACACCGGGGAGCTGTTTTTT. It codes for CASSQDVRSGGNTGELFF.

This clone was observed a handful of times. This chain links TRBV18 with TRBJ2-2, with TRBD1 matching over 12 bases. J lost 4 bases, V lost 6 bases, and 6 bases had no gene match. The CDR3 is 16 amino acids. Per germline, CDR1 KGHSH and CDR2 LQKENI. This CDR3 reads CASSRGQGATTGELFF. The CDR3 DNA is TGTGCCAGCTCGCGGGGACAGGGGGCGACCACCGGGGAGCTGTTTTTT. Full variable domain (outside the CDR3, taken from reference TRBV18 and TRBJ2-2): NAGVMQNPRHLVRRRGQEARLRCSPMKGHSHVYWYRQLPEEGLKFMVYLQKENIIDESGMPKERFSAEFPKEGPSILRIQQVVRGDSAAYFCASSRGQGATTGELFFGEGSRLTVL.

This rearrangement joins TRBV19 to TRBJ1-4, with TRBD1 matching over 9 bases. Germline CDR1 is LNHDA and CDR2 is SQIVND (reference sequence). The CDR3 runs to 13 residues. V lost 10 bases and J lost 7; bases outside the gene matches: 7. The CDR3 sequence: CATKGTGTEKLFF. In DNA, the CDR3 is TGTGCCACAAAAGGGACAGGGACTGAAAAACTGTTTTTT.

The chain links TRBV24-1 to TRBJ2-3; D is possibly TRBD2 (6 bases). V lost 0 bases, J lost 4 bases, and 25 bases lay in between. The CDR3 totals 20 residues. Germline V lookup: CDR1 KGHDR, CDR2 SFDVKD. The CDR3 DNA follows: TGTGCCACCAGTGATTTGCGGGAGAGGGCGGTCCACCATCAGGCAGATACGCAGTATTTT. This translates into CATSDLRERAVHHQADTQYF.

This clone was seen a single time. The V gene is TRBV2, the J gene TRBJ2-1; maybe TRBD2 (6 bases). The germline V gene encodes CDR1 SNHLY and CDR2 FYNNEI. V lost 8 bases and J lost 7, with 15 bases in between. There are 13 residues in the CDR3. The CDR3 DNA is TGTGCCAGCCGCGGGGTTGCCTTAAATGAGCAGTTCTTC. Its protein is CASRGVALNEQFF.

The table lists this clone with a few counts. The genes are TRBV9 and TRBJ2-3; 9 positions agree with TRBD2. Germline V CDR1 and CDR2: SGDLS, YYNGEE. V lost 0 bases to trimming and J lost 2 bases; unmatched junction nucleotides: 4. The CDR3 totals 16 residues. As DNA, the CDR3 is TGTGCCAGCAGCGTAGCGGCGGGGGGGACCACAGATACGCAGTATTTT. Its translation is CASSVAAGGTTDTQYF.

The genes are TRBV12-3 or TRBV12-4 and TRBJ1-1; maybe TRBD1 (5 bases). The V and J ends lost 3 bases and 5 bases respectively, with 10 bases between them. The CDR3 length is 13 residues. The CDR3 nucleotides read TGTGCCAGCAGTTTTCGGCGGGGGACTGAAGCTTTCTTT. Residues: CASSFRRGTEAFF.

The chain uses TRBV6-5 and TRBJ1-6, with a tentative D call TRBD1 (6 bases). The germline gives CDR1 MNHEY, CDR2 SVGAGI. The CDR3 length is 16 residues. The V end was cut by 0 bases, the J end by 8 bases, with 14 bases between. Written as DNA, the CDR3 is TGTGCCAGCAGTTACTCGGAGGACAGTCGGGATTCACCCCTCCACTTT. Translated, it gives CASSYSEDSRDSPLHF.